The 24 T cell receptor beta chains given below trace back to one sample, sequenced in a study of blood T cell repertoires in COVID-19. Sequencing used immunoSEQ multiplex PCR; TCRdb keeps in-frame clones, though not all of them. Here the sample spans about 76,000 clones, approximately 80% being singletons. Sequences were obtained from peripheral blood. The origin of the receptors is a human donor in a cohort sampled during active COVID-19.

The DNA of the CDR3 is TGCGCCAGCAGCCCGGGACAGTCGAGCACAGATACGCAGTATTTT. It codes for CASSPGQSSTDTQYF. The J gene is TRBJ2-3, the V gene TRBV5-1; the match to TRBD1 covers 7 bases. The ends lost 4 bases at V and 0 bases at J; junction bases unmatched: 5. The CDR3 extends over 15 amino acids. The germline CDR1 and CDR2 sequences are SGHRS and YFSETQ.

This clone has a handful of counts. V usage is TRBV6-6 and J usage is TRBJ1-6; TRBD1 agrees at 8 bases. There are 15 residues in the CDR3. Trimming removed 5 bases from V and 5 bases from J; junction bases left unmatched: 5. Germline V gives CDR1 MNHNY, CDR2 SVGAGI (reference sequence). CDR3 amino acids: CASSKQGVDNSPLHF. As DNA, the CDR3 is TGTGCCAGCAGTAAACAGGGGGTTGATAATTCACCCCTCCACTTT.

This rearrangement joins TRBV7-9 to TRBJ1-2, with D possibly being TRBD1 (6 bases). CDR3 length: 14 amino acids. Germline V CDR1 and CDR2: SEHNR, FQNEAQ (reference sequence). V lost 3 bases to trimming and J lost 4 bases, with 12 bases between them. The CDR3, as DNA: TGTGCCAGCAGCTTTCGACAGGAGGCCTATGGCTACACCTTC. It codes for CASSFRQEAYGYTF.

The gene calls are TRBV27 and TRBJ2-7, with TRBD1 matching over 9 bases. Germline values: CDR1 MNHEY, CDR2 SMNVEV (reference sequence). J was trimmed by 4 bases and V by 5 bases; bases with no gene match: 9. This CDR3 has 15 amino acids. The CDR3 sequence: CASSRRPGQGYEQYF. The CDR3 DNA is TGTGCCAGCAGTCGCAGACCGGGACAGGGTTACGAGCAGTACTTC.

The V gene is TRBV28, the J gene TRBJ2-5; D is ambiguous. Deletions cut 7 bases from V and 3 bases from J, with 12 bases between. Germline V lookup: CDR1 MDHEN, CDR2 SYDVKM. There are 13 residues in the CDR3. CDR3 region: CASTISGEETQYF. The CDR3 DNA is TGTGCCAGCACCATTAGTGGAGAAGAGACCCAGTACTTC.

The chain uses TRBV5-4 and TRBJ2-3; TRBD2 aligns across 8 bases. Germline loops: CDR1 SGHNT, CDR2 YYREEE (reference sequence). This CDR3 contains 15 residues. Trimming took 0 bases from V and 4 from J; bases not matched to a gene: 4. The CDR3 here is CASSLGSGTADTQYF. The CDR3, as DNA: TGTGCCAGCAGCTTGGGTAGCGGGACCGCAGATACGCAGTATTTT.

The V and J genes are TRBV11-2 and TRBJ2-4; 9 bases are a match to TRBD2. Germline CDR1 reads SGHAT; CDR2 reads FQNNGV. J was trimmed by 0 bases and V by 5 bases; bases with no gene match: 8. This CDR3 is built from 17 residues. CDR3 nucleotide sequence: TGTGCCAGCAGCCCGGGGCTAGCGGGGAGAGCCAAAAACATTCAGTACTTC. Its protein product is CASSPGLAGRAKNIQYF.

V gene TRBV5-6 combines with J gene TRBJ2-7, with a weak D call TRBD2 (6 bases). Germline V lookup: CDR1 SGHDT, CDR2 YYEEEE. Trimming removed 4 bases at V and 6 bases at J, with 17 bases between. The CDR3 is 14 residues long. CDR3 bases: TGTGCCAGCAGCCCGTTAACGGGAGAGGGCGAGCAGTACTTC. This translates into CASSPLTGEGEQYF.

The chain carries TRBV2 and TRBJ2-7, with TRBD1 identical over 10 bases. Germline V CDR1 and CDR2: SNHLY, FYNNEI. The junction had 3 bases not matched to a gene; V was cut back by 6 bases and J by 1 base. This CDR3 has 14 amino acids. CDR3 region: CASRQGQGSYEQYF. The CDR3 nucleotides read TGTGCCAGCAGGCAGGGACAGGGGTCCTACGAGCAGTACTTC.

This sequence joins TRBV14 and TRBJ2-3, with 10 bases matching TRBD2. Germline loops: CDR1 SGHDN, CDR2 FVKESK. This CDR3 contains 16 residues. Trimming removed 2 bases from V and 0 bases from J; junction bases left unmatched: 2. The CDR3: CASSQRSGRSTDTQYF. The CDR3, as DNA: TGTGCCAGCAGCCAACGTAGCGGGAGGAGCACAGATACGCAGTATTTT.

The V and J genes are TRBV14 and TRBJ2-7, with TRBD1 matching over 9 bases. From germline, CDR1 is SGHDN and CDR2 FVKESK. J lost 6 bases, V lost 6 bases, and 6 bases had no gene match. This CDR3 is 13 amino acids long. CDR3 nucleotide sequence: TGTGCCAGCAGGCGGACAGGGGTCTCCGAGCAGTACTTC. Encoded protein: CASRRTGVSEQYF. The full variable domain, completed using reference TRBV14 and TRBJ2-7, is EAGVTQFPSHSVIEKGQTVTLRCDPISGHDNLYWYRRVMGKEIKFLLHFVKESKQDESGMPNNRFLAERTGGTYSTLKVQPAELEDSGVYFCASRRTGVSEQYFGPGTRLTVT.

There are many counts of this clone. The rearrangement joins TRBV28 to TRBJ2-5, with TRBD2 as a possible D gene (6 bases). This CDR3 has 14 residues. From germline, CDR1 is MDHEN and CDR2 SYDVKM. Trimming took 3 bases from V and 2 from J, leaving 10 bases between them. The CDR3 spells CASSFGTAQETQYF. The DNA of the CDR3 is TGTGCCAGCAGTTTCGGGACTGCGCAAGAGACCCAGTACTTC.

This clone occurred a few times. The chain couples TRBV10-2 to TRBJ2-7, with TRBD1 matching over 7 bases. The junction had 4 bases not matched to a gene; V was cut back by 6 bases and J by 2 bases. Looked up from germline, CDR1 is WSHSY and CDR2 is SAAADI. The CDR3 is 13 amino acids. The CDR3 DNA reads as TGCGCCAGCAGGGGGACAGCCACCTACGAGCAGTACTTC. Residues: CASRGTATYEQYF.

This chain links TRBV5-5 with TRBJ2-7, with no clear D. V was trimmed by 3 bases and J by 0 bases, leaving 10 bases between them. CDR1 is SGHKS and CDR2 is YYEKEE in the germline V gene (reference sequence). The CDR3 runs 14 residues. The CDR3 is CASSSYSSSYEQYF. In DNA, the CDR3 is TGTGCCAGCAGCTCCTACAGTAGCTCCTACGAGCAGTACTTC.

This CDR3 reads CASSPGTAPSTDTQYF. The CDR3, as DNA: TGTGCCAGCAGCCCCGGTACCGCGCCTAGCACAGATACGCAGTATTTT. The genes are TRBV9 and TRBJ2-3; D is ambiguous. V lost 4 bases to trimming and J lost 0 bases, with 15 bases between them. The germline V gene has CDR1 SGDLS and CDR2 YYNGEE. The CDR3 spans 16 residues.

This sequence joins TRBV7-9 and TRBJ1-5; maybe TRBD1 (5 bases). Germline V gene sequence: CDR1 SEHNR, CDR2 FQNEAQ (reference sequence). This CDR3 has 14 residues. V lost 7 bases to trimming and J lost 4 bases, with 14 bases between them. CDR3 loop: CASTISGENQPQHF. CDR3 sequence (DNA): TGTGCCAGCACCATTTCGGGGGAAAATCAGCCCCAGCATTTT.

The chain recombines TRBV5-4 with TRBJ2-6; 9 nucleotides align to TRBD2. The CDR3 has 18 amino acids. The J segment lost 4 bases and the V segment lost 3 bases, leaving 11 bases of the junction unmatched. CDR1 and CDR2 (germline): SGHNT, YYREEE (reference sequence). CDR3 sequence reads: CASSSAASGAPGANVLTF. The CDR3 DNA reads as TGTGCCAGCAGCTCCGCGGCTAGCGGGGCACCCGGGGCCAACGTCCTGACTTTC.

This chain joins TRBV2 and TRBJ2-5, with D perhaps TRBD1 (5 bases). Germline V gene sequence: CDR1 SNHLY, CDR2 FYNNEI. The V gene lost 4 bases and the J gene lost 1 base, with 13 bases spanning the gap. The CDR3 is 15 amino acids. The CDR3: CASSVMGQVQETQYF. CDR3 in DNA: TGTGCCAGCAGTGTAATGGGGCAGGTCCAAGAGACCCAGTACTTC.

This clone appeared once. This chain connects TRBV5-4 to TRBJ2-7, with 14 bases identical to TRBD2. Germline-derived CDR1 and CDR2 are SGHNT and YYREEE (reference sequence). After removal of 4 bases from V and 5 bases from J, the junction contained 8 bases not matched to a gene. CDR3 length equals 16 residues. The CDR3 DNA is TGTGCCAGCAGCCCCAGACTAGCGGGAGGGGTACACGAGCAGTACTTC. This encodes CASSPRLAGGVHEQYF.

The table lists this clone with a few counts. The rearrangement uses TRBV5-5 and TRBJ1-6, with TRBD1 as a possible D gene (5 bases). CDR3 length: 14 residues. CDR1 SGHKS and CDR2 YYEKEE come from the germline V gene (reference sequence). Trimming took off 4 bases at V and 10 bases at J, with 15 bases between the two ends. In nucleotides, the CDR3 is TGTGCCAGCAGCCAACAGGTTCAGTGGTCACCCCTCCACTTT. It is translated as CASSQQVQWSPLHF.

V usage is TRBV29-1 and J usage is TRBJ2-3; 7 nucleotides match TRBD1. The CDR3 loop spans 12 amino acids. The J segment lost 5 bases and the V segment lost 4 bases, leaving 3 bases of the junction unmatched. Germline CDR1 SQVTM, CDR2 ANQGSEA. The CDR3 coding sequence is TGCAGCGTTGTAGGGGGCGAAGATACGCAGTATTTT. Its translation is CSVVGGEDTQYF.

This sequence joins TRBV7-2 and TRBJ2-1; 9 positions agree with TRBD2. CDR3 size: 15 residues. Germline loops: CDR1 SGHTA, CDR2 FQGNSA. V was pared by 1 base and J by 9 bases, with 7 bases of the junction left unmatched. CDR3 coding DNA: TGTGCCAGCAGCTTAGGTGCTAGCGGGATTGGTGAGCAGTTCTTC. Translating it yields CASSLGASGIGEQFF.

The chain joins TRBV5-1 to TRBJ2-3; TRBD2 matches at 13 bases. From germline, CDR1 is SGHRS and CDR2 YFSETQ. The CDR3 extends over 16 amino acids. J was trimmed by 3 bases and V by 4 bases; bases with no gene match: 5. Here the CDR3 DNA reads TGCGCCAGCAGCACCCGGACTAGCGGGAGAACAGATACGCAGTATTTT. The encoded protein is CASSTRTSGRTDTQYF.

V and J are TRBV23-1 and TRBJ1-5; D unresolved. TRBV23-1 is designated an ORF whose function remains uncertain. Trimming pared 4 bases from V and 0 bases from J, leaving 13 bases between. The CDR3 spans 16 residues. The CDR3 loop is CASSPLTGNSNQPQHF. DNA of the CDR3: TGCGCCAGCAGTCCGCTGACGGGAAATAGCAATCAGCCCCAGCATTTT.